The entry below gives a single T cell receptor beta chain sequence along with its context. This clonotype was recorded a few times. No antigen is known for it. It has no much larger one-base neighbor in the sample; base qualities were not kept. TCR alpha and beta CDR3 regions were amplified with the iRepertoire nested amplicon-rescue multiplex PCR (arm-PCR) platform from RNA. The input for one-step reverse transcription and amplification was 100-400 ng of either tissue mRNA or PBMC total RNA. Following bead purification, Illumina adapters were added by a secondary multiplex PCR, and libraries between 200 and 400 bp were gel-purified. Libraries carried internal 6-nucleotide barcodes used for demultiplexing. Sequencing of the libraries was done on an Illumina MiSeq using 2x220 or 2x250 nucleotide paired-end reads. For the original study's pipeline: Paired reads were merged with FLASH 1.2.11 and aligned to the GRCh37 human genome with BWA-MEM before extracting TRA and TRB reads. An IMGT-derived reference of cassette sequences and CDR3 motifs, with pseudogenes included, was used for V and J assignment. Reads were translated in three frames, and productive CDR3s were defined as those with a C...FGXG motif and no stop codons. Unique combinations of V-J cassette pair and CDR3 amino acid sequence were defined as clonotypes. Hamming distance filtering was applied to reads, with thresholds set by the sequence error rate of each sample in mapped regions. The public reads were run again by TCRdb, first through fastp at Q25 and then through MiXCR, and only productive beta chains were kept. Each CDR3 protein gets just one entry, which takes the most common genes and DNA from the rows behind it. The V and J calls here are based on TCRdb, not the publication. Recorded for this sample are 400,000 or so distinct CDR3 sequences; 35% to 45% of them occurred a single time. About 11% of the sample rests with the top ten.

This sample is drawn from a study of glioma-infiltrating T cells (dated by TCRdb to 2016 to 2017). Study-wide context: Low-grade gliomas were WHO grade II oligodendrogliomas or astrocytomas, and glioblastomas were WHO grade IV tumors sampled at initial rather than recurrent diagnosis. Glioma patients received dexamethasone for six or fewer days before surgery. For blood libraries, the target was roughly 4- to 10-fold sequencing coverage of about 920,000 peripheral T cells. Glioma tissue, non-neoplastic brain tissue and matched peripheral blood mononuclear cells were used as sources from which TCR alpha- and beta-chain repertoires were sequenced. To measure how far tissue and blood T-cell populations diverged, each tissue-infiltrating repertoire was compared against the peripheral blood repertoire of the same patient. Three low-grade glioma patients, about eight primary glioblastoma patients and three non-glioma patients contributing non-neoplastic brain tissue were included in the paired cohort. Summary of the overall study and its limitations: The group comparisons were based on small numbers of patients: three non-neoplastic, three low-grade glioma and fewer than ten glioblastoma patients. In non-neoplastic patients, VJ-independent divergence between tissue and blood fell below expectation, whereas in all gliomas, and especially in low-grade gliomas, the divergence rose above expectation. Patients with low tissue-blood divergence were marked by a signature set of shared blood CDR3 motifs, and that set was depleted in highly divergent patients. Very few CDR3 sequences were found to be shared between tissue and blood, and this scarcity was attributed to high CDR3 diversity and limited sampling.

Immediately after resection, surgical brain or tumor specimens were cryofrozen in liquid nitrogen, and peripheral blood cells were collected at the same time. The germline V gene (reference sequence) gives CDR1 as DFQATT and CDR2 as SNEGSKA. Relative to germline, V is missing 0 bases and J is missing 0 bases, with 6 bases of the junction outside any gene match. The CDR3 runs 17 residues from the cysteine to the phenylalanine. Only the CDR3 portion is preserved as DNA: 51 bases, with reading frame beginning at the first base. This TCR was sampled from a human donor with low-grade glioma or glioblastoma, undergoing nonglioma brain surgery, or in good health (not recorded which). Recombination linked TRBV20-1 to TRBJ2-1, with 9 bases matching TRBD1. Sequencing was carried out using glioma tissue, nonneoplastic brain tissue, or PBMCs (not recorded which). The encoded CDR3 is CSARDLGTGYSYNEQFF. DNA sequence: TGCAGTGCTAGAGATCTCGGGACAGGGTACTCCTACAATGAGCAGTTCTTC.